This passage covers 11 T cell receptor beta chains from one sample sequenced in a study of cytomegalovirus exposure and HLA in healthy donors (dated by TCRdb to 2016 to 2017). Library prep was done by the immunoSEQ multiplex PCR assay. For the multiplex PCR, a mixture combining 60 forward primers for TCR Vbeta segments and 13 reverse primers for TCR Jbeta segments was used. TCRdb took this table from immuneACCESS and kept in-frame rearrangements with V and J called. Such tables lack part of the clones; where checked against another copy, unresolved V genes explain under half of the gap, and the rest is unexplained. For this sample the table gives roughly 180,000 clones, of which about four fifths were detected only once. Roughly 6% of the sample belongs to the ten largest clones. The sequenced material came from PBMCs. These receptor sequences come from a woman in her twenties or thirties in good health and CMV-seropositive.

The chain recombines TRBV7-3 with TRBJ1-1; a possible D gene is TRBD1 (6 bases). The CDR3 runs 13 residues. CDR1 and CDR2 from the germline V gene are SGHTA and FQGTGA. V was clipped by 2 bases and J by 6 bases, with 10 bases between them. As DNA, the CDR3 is TGTGCCAGCAGCTTATTCGAGGGGGCTGAAGCTTTCTTT. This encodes CASSLFEGAEAFF.

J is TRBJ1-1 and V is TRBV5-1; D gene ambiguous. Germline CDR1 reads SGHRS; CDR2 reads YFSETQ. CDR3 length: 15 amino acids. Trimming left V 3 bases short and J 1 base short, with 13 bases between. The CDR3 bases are TGCGCCAGCAGCTGGAGTTTGTTAGCGAACACTGAAGCTTTCTTT. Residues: CASSWSLLANTEAFF.

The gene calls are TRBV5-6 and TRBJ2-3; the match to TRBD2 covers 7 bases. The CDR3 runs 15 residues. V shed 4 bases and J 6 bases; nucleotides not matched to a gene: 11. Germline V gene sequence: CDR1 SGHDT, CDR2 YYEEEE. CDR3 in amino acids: CASSTPSGVHDTQYF. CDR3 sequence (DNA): TGTGCCAGCAGCACGCCCAGCGGGGTGCACGATACGCAGTATTTT.

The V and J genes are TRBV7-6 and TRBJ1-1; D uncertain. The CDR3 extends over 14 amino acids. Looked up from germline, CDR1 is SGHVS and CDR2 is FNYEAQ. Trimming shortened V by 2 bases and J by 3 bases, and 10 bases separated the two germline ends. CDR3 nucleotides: TGTGCCAGCAGCTTACGATTGAGGGACACTGAAGCTTTCTTT. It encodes CASSLRLRDTEAFF. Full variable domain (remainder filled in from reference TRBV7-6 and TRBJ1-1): GAGVSQSPRYKVTKRGQDVALRCDPISGHVSLYWYRQALGQGPEFLTYFNYEAQQDKSGLPNDRFSAERPEGSISTLTIQRTEQRDSAMYRCASSLRLRDTEAFFGQGTRLTVV.

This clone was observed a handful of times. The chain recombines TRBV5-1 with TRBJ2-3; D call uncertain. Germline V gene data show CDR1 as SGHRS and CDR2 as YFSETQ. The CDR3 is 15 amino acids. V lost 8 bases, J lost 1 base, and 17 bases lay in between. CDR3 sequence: CASRLEGVGTDTQYF. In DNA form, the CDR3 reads TGCGCCAGTCGACTCGAAGGAGTCGGCACAGATACGCAGTATTTT. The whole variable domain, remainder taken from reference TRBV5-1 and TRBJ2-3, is KAGVTQTPRYLIKTRGQQVTLSCSPISGHRSVSWYQQTPGQGLQFLFEYFSETQRNKGNFPGRFSGRQFSNSRSEMNVSTLELGDSALYLCASRLEGVGTDTQYFGPGTRLTVL.

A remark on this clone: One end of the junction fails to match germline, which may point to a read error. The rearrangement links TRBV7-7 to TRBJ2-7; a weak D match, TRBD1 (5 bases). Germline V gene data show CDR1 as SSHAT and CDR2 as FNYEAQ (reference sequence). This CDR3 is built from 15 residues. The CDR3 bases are TGTGCTAGCAGCTTATTCCCAGGGATCAACTACGAGCAGTACTTC. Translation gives CASSLFPGINYEQYF.

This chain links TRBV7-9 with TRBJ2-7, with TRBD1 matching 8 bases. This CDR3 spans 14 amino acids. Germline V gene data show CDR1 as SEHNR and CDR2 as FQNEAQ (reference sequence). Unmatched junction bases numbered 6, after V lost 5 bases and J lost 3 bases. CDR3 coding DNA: TGTGCCAGCAGCCCCGGGACAGGAGTCTACGAGCAGTACTTC. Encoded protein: CASSPGTGVYEQYF.

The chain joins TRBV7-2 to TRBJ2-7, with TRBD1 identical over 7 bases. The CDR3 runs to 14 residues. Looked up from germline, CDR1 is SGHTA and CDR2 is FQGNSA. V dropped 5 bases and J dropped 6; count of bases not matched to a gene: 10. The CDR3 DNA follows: TGTGCCAGCAGCCTAGGGGCCCAGGGGGTCGAGCAGTACTTC. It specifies CASSLGAQGVEQYF.

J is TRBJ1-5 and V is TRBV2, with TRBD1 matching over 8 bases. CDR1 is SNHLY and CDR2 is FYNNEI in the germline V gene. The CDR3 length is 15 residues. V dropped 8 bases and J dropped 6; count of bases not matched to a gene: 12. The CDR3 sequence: CASGGQGQGLQPQHF. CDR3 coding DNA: TGTGCCAGCGGGGGGCAAGGACAGGGCCTTCAGCCCCAGCATTTT. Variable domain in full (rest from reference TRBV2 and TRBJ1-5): EPEVTQTPSHQVTQMGQEVILRCVPISNHLYFYWYRQILGQKVEFLVSFYNNEISEKSEIFDDQFSVERPDGSNFTLKIRSTKLEDSAMYFCASGGQGQGLQPQHFGDGTRLSIL.

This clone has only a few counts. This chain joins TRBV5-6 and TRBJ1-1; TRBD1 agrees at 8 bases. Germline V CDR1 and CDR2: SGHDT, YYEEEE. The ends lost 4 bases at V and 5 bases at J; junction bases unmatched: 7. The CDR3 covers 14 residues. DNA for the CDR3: TGTGCCAGCAGCGAACCGGACAGGGTAACTGAAGCTTTCTTT. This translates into CASSEPDRVTEAFF.

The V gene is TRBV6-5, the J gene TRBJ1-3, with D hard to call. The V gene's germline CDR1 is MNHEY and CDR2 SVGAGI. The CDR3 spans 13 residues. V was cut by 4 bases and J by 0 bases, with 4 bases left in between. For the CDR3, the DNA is TGTGCCAGCAGTTCAGTCTCTGGAAACACCATATATTTT. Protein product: CASSSVSGNTIYF.